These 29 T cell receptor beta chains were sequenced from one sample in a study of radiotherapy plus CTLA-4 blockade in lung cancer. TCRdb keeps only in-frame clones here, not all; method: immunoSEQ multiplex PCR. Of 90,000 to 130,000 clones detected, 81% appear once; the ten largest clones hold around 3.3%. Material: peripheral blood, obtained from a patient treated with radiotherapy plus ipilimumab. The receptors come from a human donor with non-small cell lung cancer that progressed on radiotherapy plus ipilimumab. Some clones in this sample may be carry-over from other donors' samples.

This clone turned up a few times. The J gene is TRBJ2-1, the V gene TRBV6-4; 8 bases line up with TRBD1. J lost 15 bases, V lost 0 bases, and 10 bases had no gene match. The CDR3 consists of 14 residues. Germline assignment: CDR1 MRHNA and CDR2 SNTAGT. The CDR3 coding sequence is TGTGCCAGCAGTGACTCGTTTTCAGGACAGGGACTGTTCTTC. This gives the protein CASSDSFSGQGLFF.

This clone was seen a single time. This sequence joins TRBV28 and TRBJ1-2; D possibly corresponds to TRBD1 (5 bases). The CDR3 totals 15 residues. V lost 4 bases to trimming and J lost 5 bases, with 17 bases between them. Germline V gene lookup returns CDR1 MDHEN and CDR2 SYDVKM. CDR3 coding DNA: TGTGCCAGCAGTTGGGACCGAGGGGTTTTGTATGGCTACACCTTC. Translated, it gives CASSWDRGVLYGYTF.

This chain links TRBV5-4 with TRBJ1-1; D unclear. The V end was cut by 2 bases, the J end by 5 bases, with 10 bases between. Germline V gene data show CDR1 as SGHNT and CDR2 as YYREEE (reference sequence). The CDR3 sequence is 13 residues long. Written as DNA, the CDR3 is TGTGCCAGCAGCTTTTTCCCGGAGACTGAAGCTTTCTTT. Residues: CASSFFPETEAFF.

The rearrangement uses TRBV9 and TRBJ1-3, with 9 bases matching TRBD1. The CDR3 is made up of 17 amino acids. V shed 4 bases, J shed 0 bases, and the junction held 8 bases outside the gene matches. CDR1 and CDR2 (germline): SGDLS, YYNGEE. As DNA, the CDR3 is TGTGCCAGCAGCCCCCGGACAGGGGAAGGCTCTGGAAACACCATATATTTT. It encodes CASSPRTGEGSGNTIYF.

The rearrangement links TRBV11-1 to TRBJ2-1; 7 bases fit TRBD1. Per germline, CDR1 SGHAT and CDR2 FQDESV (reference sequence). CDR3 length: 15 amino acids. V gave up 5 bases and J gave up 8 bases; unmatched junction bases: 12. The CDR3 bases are TGTGCCAGCAGCCCCTTTACCCCAGGGGGATATGAGCAGTTCTTC. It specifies CASSPFTPGGYEQFF.

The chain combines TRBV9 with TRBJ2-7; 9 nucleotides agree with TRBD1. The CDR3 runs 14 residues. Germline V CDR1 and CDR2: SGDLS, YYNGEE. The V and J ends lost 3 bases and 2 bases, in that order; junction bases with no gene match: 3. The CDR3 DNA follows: TGTGCCAGCAGCGGTGGACAGGGGACCTACGAGCAGTACTTC. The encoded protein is CASSGGQGTYEQYF.

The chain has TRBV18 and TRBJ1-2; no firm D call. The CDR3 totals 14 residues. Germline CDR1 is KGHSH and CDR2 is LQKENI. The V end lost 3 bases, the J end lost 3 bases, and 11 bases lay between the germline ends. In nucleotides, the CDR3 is TGTGCCAGCTCACCTGTAGCGCGCGACTATGGCTACACCTTC. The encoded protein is CASSPVARDYGYTF.

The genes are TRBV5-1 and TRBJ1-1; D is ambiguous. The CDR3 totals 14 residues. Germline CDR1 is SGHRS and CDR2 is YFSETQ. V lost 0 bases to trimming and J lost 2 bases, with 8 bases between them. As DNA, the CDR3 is TGCGCCAGCAGCTTGGTAGGATTCAACACTGAAGCTTTCTTT. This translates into CASSLVGFNTEAFF. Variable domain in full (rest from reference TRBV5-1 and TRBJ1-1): KAGVTQTPRYLIKTRGQQVTLSCSPISGHRSVSWYQQTPGQGLQFLFEYFSETQRNKGNFPGRFSGRQFSNSRSEMNVSTLELGDSALYLCASSLVGFNTEAFFGQGTRLTVV.

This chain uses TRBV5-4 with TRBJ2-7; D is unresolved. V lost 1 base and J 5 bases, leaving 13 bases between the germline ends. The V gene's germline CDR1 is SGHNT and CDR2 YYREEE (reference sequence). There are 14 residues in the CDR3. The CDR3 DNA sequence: TGTGCCAGCAGCTTGACGTGGGGTCAAGACGAGCAGTACTTC. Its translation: CASSLTWGQDEQYF.

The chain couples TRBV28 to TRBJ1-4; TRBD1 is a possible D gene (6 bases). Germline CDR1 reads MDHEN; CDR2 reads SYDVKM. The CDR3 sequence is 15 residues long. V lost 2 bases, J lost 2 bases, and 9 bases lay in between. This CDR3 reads CASSLERGTNEKLFF. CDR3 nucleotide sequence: TGTGCCAGCAGTTTAGAGAGGGGGACTAATGAAAAACTGTTTTTT.

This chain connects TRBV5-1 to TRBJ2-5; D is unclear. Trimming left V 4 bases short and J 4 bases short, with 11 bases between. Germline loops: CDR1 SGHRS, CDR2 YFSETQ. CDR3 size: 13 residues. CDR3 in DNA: TGCGCCAGCAGCCCCTACCCGGGAGAGACCCAGTACTTC. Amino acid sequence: CASSPYPGETQYF.

In DNA form, the CDR3 reads TGTGCCAGCAGCCCCTGGACAGAGACCTATGGCTACACCTTC. This encodes CASSPWTETYGYTF. The chain joins TRBV7-8 to TRBJ1-2, with D perhaps matching TRBD1 (6 bases). Looked up from germline, CDR1 is SGHVS and CDR2 is FQNEAQ. The CDR3 contains 14 residues. Trimming pared 5 bases from V and 4 bases from J, leaving 14 bases between. Drawing the rest from reference TRBV7-8 and TRBJ1-2, the complete variable domain is GAGVSQSPRYKVAKRGQDVALRCDPISGHVSLFWYQQALGQGPEFLTYFQNEAQLDKSGLPSDRFFAERPEGSVSTLKIQRTQQEDSAVYLCASSPWTETYGYTFGSGTRLTVV.

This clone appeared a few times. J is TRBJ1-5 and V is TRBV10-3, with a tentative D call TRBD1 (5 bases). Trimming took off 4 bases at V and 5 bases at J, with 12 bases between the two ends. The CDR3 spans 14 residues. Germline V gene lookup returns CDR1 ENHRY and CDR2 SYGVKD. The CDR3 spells CAISVRGDHQPQHF. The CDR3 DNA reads TGTGCCATCAGTGTGCGGGGGGATCATCAGCCCCAGCATTTT.

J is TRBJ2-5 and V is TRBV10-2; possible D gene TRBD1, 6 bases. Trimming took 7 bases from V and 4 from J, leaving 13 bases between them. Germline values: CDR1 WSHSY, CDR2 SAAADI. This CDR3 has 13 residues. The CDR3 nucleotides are TGCGCCAGCACAGGGGAACGGGGAGAGACCCAGTACTTC. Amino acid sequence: CASTGERGETQYF.

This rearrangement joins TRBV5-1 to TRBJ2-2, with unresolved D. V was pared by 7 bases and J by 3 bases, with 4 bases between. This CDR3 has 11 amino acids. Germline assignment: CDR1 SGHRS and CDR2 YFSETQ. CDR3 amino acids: CASLDTGELFF. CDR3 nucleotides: TGCGCCAGCCTAGACACCGGGGAGCTGTTTTTT.

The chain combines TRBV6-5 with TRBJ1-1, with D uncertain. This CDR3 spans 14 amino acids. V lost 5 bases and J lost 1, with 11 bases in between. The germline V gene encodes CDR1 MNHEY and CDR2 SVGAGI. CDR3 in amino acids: CASSKPGTNTEAFF. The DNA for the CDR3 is TGTGCCAGCAGTAAACCGGGAACGAACACTGAAGCTTTCTTT.

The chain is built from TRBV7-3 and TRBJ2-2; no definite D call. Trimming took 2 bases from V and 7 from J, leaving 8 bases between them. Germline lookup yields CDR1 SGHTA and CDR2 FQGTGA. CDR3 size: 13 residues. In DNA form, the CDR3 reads TGTGCCAGCAGCTTACGATCAGGCGGGGAGCTGTTTTTT. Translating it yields CASSLRSGGELFF.

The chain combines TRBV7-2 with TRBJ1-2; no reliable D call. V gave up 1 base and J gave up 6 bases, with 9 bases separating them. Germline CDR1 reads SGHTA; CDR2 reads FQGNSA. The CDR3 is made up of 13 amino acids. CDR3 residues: CASSLVLPDGYTF. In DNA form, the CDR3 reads TGTGCCAGCAGCTTAGTTCTGCCAGATGGCTACACCTTC.

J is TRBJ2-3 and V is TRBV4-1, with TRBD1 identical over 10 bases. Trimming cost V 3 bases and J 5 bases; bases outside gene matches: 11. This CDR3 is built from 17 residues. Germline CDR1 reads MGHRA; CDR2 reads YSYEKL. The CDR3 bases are TGCGCCAGCAGCCAGACGACAGGGGGCAGGGGAATAGATACGCAGTATTTT. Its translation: CASSQTTGGRGIDTQYF.

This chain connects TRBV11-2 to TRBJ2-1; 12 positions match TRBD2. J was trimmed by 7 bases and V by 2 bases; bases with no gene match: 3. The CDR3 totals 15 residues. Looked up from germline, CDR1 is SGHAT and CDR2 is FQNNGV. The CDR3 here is CASSLLAGGLNEQFF. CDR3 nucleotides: TGTGCCAGCAGCTTACTAGCGGGGGGGCTAAATGAGCAGTTCTTC.

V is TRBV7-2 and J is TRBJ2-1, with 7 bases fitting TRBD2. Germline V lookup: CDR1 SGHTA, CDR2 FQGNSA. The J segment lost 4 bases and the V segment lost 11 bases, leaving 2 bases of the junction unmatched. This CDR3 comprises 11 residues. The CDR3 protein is CAGGGYNEQFF. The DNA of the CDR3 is TGTGCCGGGGGGGGGTACAATGAGCAGTTCTTC.

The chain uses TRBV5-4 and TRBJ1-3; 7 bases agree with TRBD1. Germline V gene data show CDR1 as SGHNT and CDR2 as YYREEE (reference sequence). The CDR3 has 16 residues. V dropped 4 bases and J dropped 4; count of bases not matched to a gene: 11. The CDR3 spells CASSPDPTGRGNTIYF. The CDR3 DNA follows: TGTGCCAGCAGCCCCGACCCGACAGGGAGAGGAAACACCATATATTTT.

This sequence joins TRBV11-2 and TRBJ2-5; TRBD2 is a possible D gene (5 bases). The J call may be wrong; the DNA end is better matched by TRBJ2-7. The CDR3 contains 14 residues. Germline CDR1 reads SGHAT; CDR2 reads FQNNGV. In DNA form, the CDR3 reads TGTGCCAGCAGCTTAGCGGAGGTTACCTACGAGCAGTACTTC. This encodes CASSLAEVTYEQYF.

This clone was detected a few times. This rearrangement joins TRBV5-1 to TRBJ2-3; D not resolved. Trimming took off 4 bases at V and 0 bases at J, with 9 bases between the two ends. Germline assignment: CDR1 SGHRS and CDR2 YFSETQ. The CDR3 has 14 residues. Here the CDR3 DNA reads TGCGCCAGCAGCATCCTCTCTAGCACAGATACGCAGTATTTT. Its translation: CASSILSSTDTQYF.

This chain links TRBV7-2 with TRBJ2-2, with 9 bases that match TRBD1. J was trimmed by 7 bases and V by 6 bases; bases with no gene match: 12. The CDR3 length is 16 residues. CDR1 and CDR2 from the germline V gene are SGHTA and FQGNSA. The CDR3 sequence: CASRLRGQGVNGELFF. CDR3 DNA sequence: TGTGCCAGCAGACTTAGGGGACAGGGAGTGAACGGGGAGCTGTTTTTT.

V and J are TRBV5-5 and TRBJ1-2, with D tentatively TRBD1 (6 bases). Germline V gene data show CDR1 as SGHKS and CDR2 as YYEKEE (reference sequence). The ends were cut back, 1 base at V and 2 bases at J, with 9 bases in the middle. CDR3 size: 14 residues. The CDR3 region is CASSLYDRNYGYTF. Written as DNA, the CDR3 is TGTGCCAGCAGCTTGTATGACAGGAACTATGGCTACACCTTC.

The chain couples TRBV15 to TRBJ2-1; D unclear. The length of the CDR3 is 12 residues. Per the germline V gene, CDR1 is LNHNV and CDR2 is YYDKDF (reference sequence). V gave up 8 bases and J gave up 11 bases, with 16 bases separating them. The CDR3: CATSRLAGQQFF. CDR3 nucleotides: TGTGCCACCTCCAGATTGGCCGGACAGCAGTTCTTC.

The CDR3 DNA reads TGTGCCAGCAGCGCCTCAGGGTCCGGAAACACCATATATTTT. Protein sequence: CASSASGSGNTIYF. The V call is TRBV5-6, the J call TRBJ1-3; tentative D call: TRBD1 (5 bases). Trimming removed 4 bases at V and 4 bases at J, with 12 bases between. Germline V gene data show CDR1 as SGHDT and CDR2 as YYEEEE. The CDR3 is 14 amino acids.

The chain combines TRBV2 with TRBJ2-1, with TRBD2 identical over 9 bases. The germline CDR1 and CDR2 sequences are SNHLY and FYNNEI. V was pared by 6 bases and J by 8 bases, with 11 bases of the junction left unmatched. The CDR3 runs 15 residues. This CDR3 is CASSQEGGGAHEQFF. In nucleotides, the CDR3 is TGTGCCAGCAGCCAGGAGGGCGGGGGGGCCCATGAGCAGTTCTTC.